Below, 21 T cell receptor beta chains from the same sample are listed, as sequenced in a study of blood T cell repertoires in COVID-19. Profiled with immunoSEQ multiplex PCR; TCRdb holds only in-frame clones, not every one. Of approximately 270,000 clones listed, around nine tenths were seen once; the top ten hold about 1.3%. The specimen was peripheral blood. The origin of the receptors is a man at least 80 years old with acute or convalescent COVID-19.

The DNA for the CDR3 is TGTGCCAGCAGCTTGGACCGAACAGGGTCTGGGGCCAACGTCCTGACTTTC. The encoded protein is CASSLDRTGSGANVLTF. The chain carries TRBV5-6 and TRBJ2-6; a possible D gene is TRBD1 (6 bases). Germline CDR1 is SGHDT and CDR2 is YYEEEE. The V end was cut by 0 bases, the J end by 1 base, with 11 bases between. The CDR3 totals 17 residues.

The chain carries TRBV7-3 and TRBJ2-1; D possibly corresponds to TRBD2 (5 bases). The CDR3 consists of 15 residues. Germline assignment: CDR1 SGHTA and CDR2 FQGTGA. V shed 0 bases and J shed 7 bases, with 13 bases lying between them. The CDR3 region is CASSLTSGWPNEQFF. CDR3 DNA sequence: TGTGCCAGCAGCTTAACGTCGGGGTGGCCAAATGAGCAGTTCTTC.

V usage is TRBV6-5 and J usage is TRBJ1-2; 7 nucleotides match TRBD1. Trimming took 0 bases from V and 4 from J; bases not matched to a gene: 5. Germline V lookup: CDR1 MNHEY, CDR2 SVGAGI. The CDR3 length is 15 residues. CDR3 protein: CASSYSRTGRYGYTF. In DNA form, the CDR3 reads TGTGCCAGCAGTTACTCAAGGACAGGCCGCTATGGCTACACCTTC.

The chain combines TRBV5-1 with TRBJ1-2; 7 bases fit TRBD1. Germline CDR1 and CDR2: SGHRS and YFSETQ. Unmatched junction bases numbered 1, after V lost 0 bases and J lost 2 bases. The CDR3 is 14 residues long. The DNA for the CDR3 is TGCGCCAGCAGCTTGGCGACAGGGAACTATGGCTACACCTTC. Its protein is CASSLATGNYGYTF.

This chain joins TRBV7-3 and TRBJ2-2; 7 nucleotides line up with TRBD2. CDR1 and CDR2 (germline): SGHTA, FQGTGA. The V and J ends lost 2 bases and 2 bases, in that order; junction bases with no gene match: 5. This CDR3 spans 16 amino acids. The CDR3 loop is CASSLGTSANTGELFF. Written as DNA, the CDR3 is TGTGCCAGCAGCTTAGGAACTAGCGCTAACACCGGGGAGCTGTTTTTT.

V usage is TRBV24-1 and J usage is TRBJ1-5, with 9 bases identical to TRBD1. J gave up 3 bases and V 1 base, and 6 bases lay outside the gene matches. In germline, CDR1 is KGHDR, CDR2 SFDVKD. The CDR3 covers 17 residues. In nucleotides, the CDR3 is TGTGCCACCAGTGATTTCCCCGGGACAGGGAACAATCAGCCCCAGCATTTT. It yields the protein CATSDFPGTGNNQPQHF.

This chain links TRBV7-2 with TRBJ2-7, with 8 positions matching TRBD2. J was trimmed by 6 bases and V by 1 base; bases with no gene match: 5. From germline, CDR1 is SGHTA and CDR2 FQGNSA. This CDR3 region has 14 residues. The CDR3 bases are TGTGCCAGCAGCTTAGAGTCCGGGGGGGGCGAGCAGTACTTC. This gives the protein CASSLESGGGEQYF.

The rearrangement links TRBV19 to TRBJ2-7; D is uncertain. Germline V gives CDR1 LNHDA, CDR2 SQIVND (reference sequence). Trimming took 4 bases from V and 0 from J, leaving 10 bases between them. The CDR3 is 14 residues long. The CDR3 nucleotides are TGTGCCAGTAGTAAGACTGCTGCCTCCTACGAGCAGTACTTC. Amino acid sequence: CASSKTAASYEQYF.

J is TRBJ2-3 and V is TRBV21-1; the D call in the table, TRBD2, was not verified against the DNA. TRBV21-1 constitutes a pseudogene. The CDR3 has 13 amino acids. The CDR3 coding sequence is TGTGCCAGCAAGAGGGTTCCCACAGATACGCAGTATTTT. It is translated as CASKRVPTDTQYF.

V and J are TRBV19 and TRBJ1-4; 9 positions match TRBD1. The germline V gene encodes CDR1 LNHDA and CDR2 SQIVND (reference sequence). V gave up 7 bases and J gave up 6 bases; unmatched junction bases: 9. This CDR3 comprises 15 residues. The CDR3 coding sequence is TGTGCCAGTAACCCAAACAGGGGGCCGGATGAAAAACTGTTTTTT. Encoded protein: CASNPNRGPDEKLFF.

The genes are TRBV20-1 and TRBJ2-7; TRBD1 aligns across 10 bases. CDR3 size: 11 residues. With 6 bases clipped from V and 6 bases from J, the junction kept 2 bases outside the gene matches. CDR1 is DFQATT, CDR2 SNEGSKA, per germline (reference sequence). CDR3 coding DNA: TGCAGTGCCTGGACAGGGGGCGAGCAGTACTTC. Amino acids: CSAWTGGEQYF.

The chain combines TRBV4-1 with TRBJ2-5; maybe TRBD1 (5 bases). The CDR3 contains 14 residues. V was trimmed by 0 bases and J by 4 bases, leaving 9 bases between them. Per the germline V gene, CDR1 is MGHRA and CDR2 is YSYEKL. CDR3 in amino acids: CASSQEQRGETQYF. The CDR3 DNA reads TGCGCCAGCAGCCAAGAGCAAAGGGGAGAGACCCAGTACTTC.

The chain links TRBV5-4 to TRBJ1-5, with D possibly matching TRBD1 (6 bases). CDR3 length equals 13 residues. Trimming took off 5 bases at V and 3 bases at J, with 9 bases between the two ends. Germline assignment: CDR1 SGHNT and CDR2 YYREEE (reference sequence). In DNA, the CDR3 is TGTGCCAGCAGTTGGGACACCAATCAGCCCCAGCATTTT. Translating gives CASSWDTNQPQHF.

This chain uses TRBV7-3 with TRBJ2-5, with D perhaps TRBD1 (5 bases). The CDR3 consists of 14 residues. The germline V gene has CDR1 SGHTA and CDR2 FQGTGA. Trimming removed 3 bases at V and 0 bases at J, with 8 bases between. The CDR3 nucleotides read TGTGCCAGCAGCTTCCAGGGTAACCAAGAGACCCAGTACTTC. Its protein is CASSFQGNQETQYF.

The V call is TRBV5-6, the J call TRBJ2-1, with unresolved D. Germline V gives CDR1 SGHDT, CDR2 YYEEEE. There are 14 residues in the CDR3. The V and J ends lost 1 base and 6 bases respectively, with 11 bases between them. This CDR3 reads CASSLYTPGNEQFF. The CDR3 DNA reads as TGTGCCAGCAGCTTGTACACCCCAGGCAATGAGCAGTTCTTC.

CDR3 DNA sequence: TGTGCCAGCAGCTCTGGGCTACCCACCGAGCAGTACTTC. It specifies CASSSGLPTEQYF. The chain is built from TRBV11-2 and TRBJ2-7, with unresolved D. Germline-derived CDR1 and CDR2 are SGHAT and FQNNGV. The CDR3 runs to 13 residues. V lost 4 bases and J lost 6, with 13 bases in between.

This sequence joins TRBV11-3 and TRBJ2-3; the match to TRBD1 covers 8 bases. J lost 3 bases, V lost 4 bases, and 6 bases had no gene match. The CDR3 has 15 amino acids. Germline V lookup: CDR1 SGHNT, CDR2 YENEEA. In nucleotides, the CDR3 is TGTGCCAGCAGCTCAGGGGGCGCGAGGACAGATACGCAGTATTTT. Its protein is CASSSGGARTDTQYF.

The chain combines TRBV9 with TRBJ2-2; 11 bases line up with TRBD2. In germline, CDR1 is SGDLS, CDR2 YYNGEE. V dropped 3 bases and J dropped 0; count of bases not matched to a gene: 4. CDR3 length: 17 amino acids. The CDR3 loop is CASSARLAGPNTGELFF. The CDR3 DNA reads TGTGCCAGCAGCGCGCGACTAGCGGGGCCGAACACCGGGGAGCTGTTTTTT.

The rearrangement joins TRBV15 to TRBJ2-2; 10 nucleotides align to TRBD1. The trim removed 3 bases at V and 4 bases at J, leaving 5 bases unmatched. The germline gives CDR1 LNHNV, CDR2 YYDKDF (reference sequence). This CDR3 has 16 residues. The CDR3 DNA sequence: TGTGCCACCAGCAGGGGGACAGGGGCTGGCACCGGGGAGCTGTTTTTT. Translating gives CATSRGTGAGTGELFF.

This sequence joins TRBV28 and TRBJ2-1, with 11 bases identical to TRBD2. The trim removed 5 bases at V and 6 bases at J, leaving 3 bases unmatched. The CDR3 loop spans 14 amino acids. Germline assignment: CDR1 MDHEN and CDR2 SYDVKM. The CDR3 here is CASSGSGRGNEQFF. The CDR3 DNA reads TGTGCCAGCAGTGGTAGCGGGAGGGGCAATGAGCAGTTCTTC.

This clone was picked up many times. The J gene is TRBJ1-2, the V gene TRBV4-1; 7 bases align to TRBD1. The length of the CDR3 is 16 residues. The germline CDR1 and CDR2 sequences are MGHRA and YSYEKL. V dropped 5 bases and J dropped 3; count of bases not matched to a gene: 12. CDR3 DNA sequence: TGCGCCAGCAGCTTCAGGACAGGTGGGCTAGACTATGGCTACACCTTC. Its protein product is CASSFRTGGLDYGYTF.